These 20 T cell receptor beta chains came from one sample sequenced in a study of shared clonotypes between healthy human individuals (dated by TCRdb to the early 2020s). The library was made by the immunoSEQ multiplex PCR assay. Sourced from immuneACCESS, this table was stored by TCRdb with only in-frame sequences that have V and J called. A share of the clones is absent; for the studies checked, an unresolved V gene accounts for under half, and the remainder has no known explanation. The table for this sample lists about 680,000 clones; around 73% of them were counted only once. In total, the top ten clones hold roughly 2% of the sample. Material for sequencing was memory CD4+ T cells sorted from blood. The intended sense of this specimen's cell subset or site label: CD45RA-negative fraction. Receptors were obtained from a woman aged 25-40 years in good health.

The genes are TRBV5-4 and TRBJ2-5; 10 bases map to TRBD2. CDR1 and CDR2 (germline): SGHNT, YYREEE (reference sequence). After removal of 1 base from V and 1 base from J, the junction contained 1 base not matched to a gene. The CDR3 is 15 amino acids. As DNA, the CDR3 is TGTGCCAGCAGCTTGCTAGCGGGAGCCCAAGAGACCCAGTACTTC. Its protein is CASSLLAGAQETQYF.

The rearrangement joins TRBV9 to TRBJ1-4; 8 bases are a match to TRBD1. V lost 4 bases, J lost 8 bases, and 7 bases stayed unmatched. The CDR3 has 14 amino acids. Germline CDR1 reads SGDLS; CDR2 reads YYNGEE. The CDR3 DNA sequence: TGTGCCAGCAGCAAGACAGGGGTTCAGGAAAAACTGTTTTTT. This translates into CASSKTGVQEKLFF.

This clone has only a few counts. The V and J genes are TRBV2 and TRBJ1-4, with D possibly matching TRBD1 (6 bases). This CDR3 has 13 amino acids. The V and J ends lost 9 bases and 3 bases respectively, with 11 bases between them. Germline V gene sequence: CDR1 SNHLY, CDR2 FYNNEI. Here the CDR3 reads CASAGHSNEKLFF. CDR3 sequence (DNA): TGTGCCAGTGCGGGACACTCTAATGAAAAACTGTTTTTT.

The chain carries TRBV27 and TRBJ2-5; D unresolved. Matching the DNA end better, TRBJ2-7 makes the J call doubtful. The CDR3 length is 11 residues. Germline loops: CDR1 MNHEY, CDR2 SMNVEV (reference sequence). CDR3 sequence reads: CASSLTYEQYF. The CDR3 region has the DNA TGTGCCAGCAGTCTCACCTACGAGCAGTACTTC.

The J gene is TRBJ2-2, the V gene TRBV5-1, with 7 bases lining up with TRBD1. Looked up from germline, CDR1 is SGHRS and CDR2 is YFSETQ. The CDR3 is 13 amino acids. With V trimmed by 0 bases and J by 7 bases, 0 bases remained unmatched. CDR3 sequence reads: CASSLGDSGELFF. The CDR3 coding sequence is TGCGCCAGCAGCTTGGGGGACAGCGGGGAGCTGTTTTTT.

This clone was observed a handful of times. This sequence joins TRBV27 and TRBJ1-1, with 9 bases aligning to TRBD1. Trimming cost V 6 bases and J 12 bases; bases outside gene matches: 20. The CDR3 covers 16 residues. The germline V gene encodes CDR1 MNHEY and CDR2 SMNVEV (reference sequence). CDR3 sequence (DNA): TGTGCCAGCAGAAGAACGGGACAGGGAGGAGATGAGAGGACTTTCTTT. Translated, it gives CASRRTGQGGDERTFF.

Relative to its sample, this clone is medium-sized. V and J are TRBV13 and TRBJ2-7; D is undetermined. The CDR3 consists of 13 residues. V gave up 0 bases and J gave up 3 bases, with 6 bases separating them. CDR1 and CDR2 from the germline V gene are PRHDT and FYEKMQ (reference sequence). The CDR3 loop reads CASSLGVGYEQYF. CDR3 bases: TGTGCCAGCAGCTTAGGGGTGGGCTACGAGCAGTACTTC.

This chain connects TRBV6-6 to TRBJ1-2; perhaps TRBD1 as D (6 bases). Germline V CDR1 and CDR2: MNHNY, SVGAGI (reference sequence). This CDR3 contains 14 residues. V was cut by 2 bases and J by 3 bases, with 10 bases left in between. The CDR3 sequence: CASSYTRTDYGYTF. In nucleotides, the CDR3 is TGTGCCAGCAGTTACACCCGGACAGACTATGGCTACACCTTC.

V is TRBV2 and J is TRBJ1-3; the D gene is possibly TRBD1 (5 bases). CDR3 length: 15 amino acids. The V end was cut by 6 bases, the J end by 4 bases, with 16 bases between. CDR1 and CDR2 from the germline V gene are SNHLY and FYNNEI. The CDR3 nucleotides are TGTGCCAGCAGCCCCAGCACACAGGCAGGAAACACCATATATTTT. Amino acid sequence: CASSPSTQAGNTIYF. The full variable domain, in which reference TRBV2 and TRBJ1-3 provide the parts outside the CDR3, is EPEVTQTPSHQVTQMGQEVILRCVPISNHLYFYWYRQILGQKVEFLVSFYNNEISEKSEIFDDQFSVERPDGSNFTLKIRSTKLEDSAMYFCASSPSTQAGNTIYFGEGSWLTVV.

This clone was picked up a small number of times. The chain combines TRBV20-1 with TRBJ2-1, with no clear D. This CDR3 is built from 10 residues. Looked up from germline, CDR1 is DFQATT and CDR2 is SNEGSKA (reference sequence). Trimming cost V 5 bases and J 8 bases, with 7 bases left between them. CDR3 sequence reads: CSALRYEQFF. The CDR3 DNA sequence: TGCAGTGCTCTGAGGTATGAGCAGTTCTTC.

The chain carries TRBV6-6 and TRBJ1-3; D is perhaps TRBD1 (5 bases). The germline V gene encodes CDR1 MNHNY and CDR2 SVGAGI (reference sequence). V shed 6 bases and J shed 4 bases, with 13 bases lying between them. This CDR3 has 14 amino acids. CDR3: CASSFGTSGNTIYF. The CDR3 DNA sequence: TGTGCCAGCAGCTTCGGGACGTCAGGAAACACCATATATTTT.

This sequence joins TRBV5-1 and TRBJ2-7; a weak D match, TRBD2 (7 bases). Germline V CDR1 and CDR2: SGHRS, YFSETQ. The CDR3 is 17 amino acids. V lost 6 bases, J lost 5 bases, and 27 bases lay in between. The CDR3 coding sequence is TGCGCCAGCAACCCTTGGGGGGGCGCGTTTGGGGTGAACGAGCAGTACTTC. The encoded protein is CASNPWGGAFGVNEQYF.

The chain couples TRBV29-1 to TRBJ1-2; the D gene is possibly TRBD1 (5 bases). V lost 1 base, J lost 4 bases, and 13 bases lay in between. CDR3 length: 14 amino acids. From germline, CDR1 is SQVTM and CDR2 ANQGSEA. For the CDR3, the DNA is TGCAGCGTTGAAGTTCATCGGGGCGCCTATGGCTACACCTTC. It specifies CSVEVHRGAYGYTF.

The chain carries TRBV7-9 and TRBJ2-1; tentatively, D is TRBD2 (6 bases). Germline assignment: CDR1 SEHNR and CDR2 FQNEAQ (reference sequence). The CDR3 is 14 residues long. The V and J ends lost 11 bases and 4 bases respectively, with 18 bases between them. Here the CDR3 DNA reads TGTGCCGGCCTAAACTCCGGGAGTTACAATGAGCAGTTCTTC. Residues: CAGLNSGSYNEQFF.

V is TRBV7-8 and J is TRBJ1-4; tentative D call: TRBD1 (5 bases). V was pared by 1 base and J by 2 bases, with 14 bases between. CDR3 size: 17 residues. Germline lookup yields CDR1 SGHVS and CDR2 FQNEAQ. The CDR3 DNA reads TGTGCCAGCAGCTTAGGGCAGCAGGGTGGGACTAATGAAAAACTGTTTTTT. The encoded protein is CASSLGQQGGTNEKLFF.

CDR3 nucleotides: TGTGCCAGCAGCTTGGGAGGGAACACTGAAGCTTTCTTT. Translation: CASSLGGNTEAFF. The chain employs TRBV5-5 and TRBJ1-1; D gene unclear. V was trimmed by 0 bases and J by 1 base, leaving 4 bases between them. CDR1 SGHKS and CDR2 YYEKEE come from the germline V gene (reference sequence). The CDR3 contains 13 residues.

The rearrangement links TRBV5-4 to TRBJ2-5; D is uncertain. Trimming took off 8 bases at V and 2 bases at J, with 13 bases between the two ends. CDR1 SGHNT and CDR2 YYREEE come from the germline V gene (reference sequence). This CDR3 contains 13 residues. In nucleotides, the CDR3 is TGTGCCAGTACTACCGTGGAACAAGAGACCCAGTACTTC. Protein sequence: CASTTVEQETQYF. The full variable domain, with the rest looked up from reference TRBV5-4 and TRBJ2-5, is ETGVTQSPTHLIKTRGQQVTLRCSSQSGHNTVSWYQQALGQGPQFIFQYYREEENGRGNFPPRFSGLQFPNYSSELNVNALELDDSALYLCASTTVEQETQYFGPGTRLLVL.

The table lists this clone with a few counts. The chain is built from TRBV29-1 and TRBJ1-1, with TRBD1 matching over 9 bases. The V segment lost 5 bases and the J segment 6 bases; nucleotides outside the gene matches: 4. Germline V lookup: CDR1 SQVTM, CDR2 ANQGSEA. The CDR3 has 12 residues. CDR3 nucleotides: TGCAGCGTTTCGACAGGGGGGTCTGAAGCTTTCTTT. Protein product: CSVSTGGSEAFF.

This chain connects TRBV28 to TRBJ2-5; weak D call: TRBD2 (6 bases). The V gene lost 6 bases and the J gene lost 0 bases, with 17 bases spanning the gap. Germline CDR1 MDHEN, CDR2 SYDVKM. This CDR3 spans 16 amino acids. CDR3 sequence: CASSRGTSTYQETQYF. The CDR3 region has the DNA TGTGCCAGCAGCAGAGGGACTTCTACGTACCAAGAGACCCAGTACTTC. Using reference TRBV28 and TRBJ2-5 for the parts outside the CDR3, the full variable domain is DVKVTQSSRYLVKRTGEKVFLECVQDMDHENMFWYRQDPGLGLRLIYFSYDVKMKEKGDIPEGYSVSREKKERFSLILESASTNQTSMYLCASSRGTSTYQETQYFGPGTRLLVL.

The chain recombines TRBV6-1 with TRBJ2-1; tentative D call: TRBD1 (5 bases). The germline CDR1 and CDR2 sequences are MNHNS and SASEGT. V was shortened by 1 base and J by 4 bases, with 8 bases between the two germline ends. This CDR3 comprises 14 residues. CDR3 sequence reads: CASSEGGPYNEQFF. In nucleotides, the CDR3 is TGTGCCAGCAGTGAAGGGGGCCCATACAATGAGCAGTTCTTC.